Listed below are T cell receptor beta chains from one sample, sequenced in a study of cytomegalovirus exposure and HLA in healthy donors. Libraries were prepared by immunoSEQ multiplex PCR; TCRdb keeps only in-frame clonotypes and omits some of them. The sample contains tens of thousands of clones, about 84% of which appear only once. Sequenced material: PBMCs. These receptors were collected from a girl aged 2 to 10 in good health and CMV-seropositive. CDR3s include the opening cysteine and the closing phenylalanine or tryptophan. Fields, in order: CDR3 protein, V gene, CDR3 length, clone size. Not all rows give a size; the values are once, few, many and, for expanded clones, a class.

CDR3: CASGLTEAFF; V: TRBV27; length: 10; size: NA
CDR3: CASSYSKQANTEAFF; V: TRBV6-5; length: 15; size: NA
CDR3: CATSRPSGRGRETQYF; V: TRBV15; length: 16; size: NA
CDR3: CAWSYSSNQPQHF; V: TRBV30; length: 13; size: NA
CDR3: CATDPSGPPGDEQFF; V: TRBV28; length: 15; size: NA
CDR3: CAIREAFF; V: TRBV2; length: 8; size: NA
CDR3: CASSTGQGRAGANVLTF; V: TRBV19; length: 17; size: NA
CDR3: CAITNTPGAYEQYF; V: TRBV10-3; length: 14; size: once
CDR3: CASSPTGLAFLGEQFF; V: TRBV7-9; length: 16; size: once
CDR3: CASNAGTGTGELFF; V: TRBV27; length: 14; size: NA
CDR3: CASSLKNRTSGRNEQFF; V: TRBV5-4; length: 17; size: NA
CDR3: CASSYRKISEDNEQFF; V: TRBV6-5; length: 16; size: NA
CDR3: CASSYAGAREKLFF; V: TRBV5-1; length: 14; size: NA
CDR3: CASSPLAGVEETQYF; V: TRBV7-2; length: 15; size: NA
CDR3: CASSLTGGLYNEQFF; V: TRBV5-1; length: 15; size: NA
CDR3: CASSSTGNGAFF; V: TRBV27; length: 12; size: NA
CDR3: CASSYSWEGNTGELFF; V: TRBV6-5; length: 16; size: NA
CDR3: CSVGSSVGDTQYF; V: TRBV29-1; length: 13; size: NA
CDR3: CSVEVYGGTVNTEAFF; V: TRBV29-1; length: 16; size: few
CDR3: CSAGQGSEAFF; V: TRBV20-1; length: 11; size: NA
CDR3: CASSLVGGGYGYTF; V: TRBV5-4; length: 14; size: once
CDR3: CASRDSNSGANVLTF; V: TRBV7-9; length: 15; size: NA
CDR3: CASLLQANSGNTIYF; V: TRBV18; length: 15; size: NA
CDR3: CASSLENSGRDLSFSEQFF; V: TRBV5-1; length: 19; size: NA
CDR3: CASTPSQAGLGETQYF; V: TRBV7-6; length: 16; size: NA
CDR3: CASSEARGLGSGELFF; V: TRBV6-1; length: 16; size: NA
CDR3: CASSWGGRTYNEQFF; V: TRBV6-5; length: 15; size: NA
CDR3: CASSGREVNTEAFF; V: TRBV5-6; length: 14; size: NA
CDR3: CASSGTMGGETQYF; V: TRBV10-1; length: 14; size: NA
CDR3: CASSVQGTQYF; V: TRBV2; length: 11; size: NA
CDR3: CASSLGDYERVFSYEQYF; V: TRBV7-8; length: 18; size: NA